A selection of T cell receptor beta chains follows, all from one sample in a study of response to subunit inactivated influenza vaccine. TCRdb fed the RT-PCR reads into MiXCR, producing one record per CDR3 protein. The table shows almost 250,000 distinct CDR3 sequences, with 9% to 15% occurring only once. The specimen was non-naive T cells sorted from PBMCs, collected 14 to 15 days before vaccination. All receptors come from a man aged 50 or older who received an inactivated influenza vaccine. The CDR3 runs from the conserved cysteine through the conserved F or W. The order of the fields is J gene, V gene, CDR3 protein.

j_call: TRBJ2-5
v_call: TRBV9
cdr3_aa: CASSVATGGQETQYF

j_call: TRBJ2-7
v_call: TRBV6-5
cdr3_aa: CASSSGQGSHF

j_call: TRBJ2-1
v_call: TRBV7-8
cdr3_aa: CASSPRQGRPKNEQFF

j_call: TRBJ1-1
v_call: TRBV3-1
cdr3_aa: CASSPGLGQGLLAFF

j_call: TRBJ1-1
v_call: TRBV2
cdr3_aa: CASRTTGVGEAFF

j_call: TRBJ1-6
v_call: TRBV5-8
cdr3_aa: CASSFAGLNSPLHF

j_call: TRBJ2-2
v_call: TRBV2
cdr3_aa: CASRREGNGELFF

j_call: TRBJ2-5
v_call: TRBV4-1
cdr3_aa: CASSLYERGRTETQYF

j_call: TRBJ2-5
v_call: TRBV25-1
cdr3_aa: CASSFPNQETQYF

j_call: TRBJ2-7
v_call: TRBV28
cdr3_aa: CASSLSQGFSPSYEQYF

j_call: TRBJ2-1
v_call: TRBV12-3/TRBV12-4
cdr3_aa: CASSFGWGVNEQFF

j_call: TRBJ1-2
v_call: TRBV7-2
cdr3_aa: CASSLEDGTYGYTF

j_call: TRBJ2-2
v_call: TRBV7-2
cdr3_aa: CASSLDSTGRTGELFF

j_call: TRBJ1-3
v_call: TRBV5-5
cdr3_aa: CASTDGTNLFSGNTIYF

j_call: TRBJ2-1
v_call: TRBV4-1
cdr3_aa: CASRASGRLNEQFF

j_call: TRBJ2-1
v_call: TRBV6-1
cdr3_aa: CASSVNLISYNEQFF

j_call: TRBJ2-1
v_call: TRBV6-1
cdr3_aa: CASSRTTTLHNEQFF

j_call: TRBJ2-5
v_call: TRBV5-6
cdr3_aa: CASSPGLGSGETQYF